Sequencing of this T cell receptor beta chain was carried out in a study of shared clonotypes between healthy human individuals. Each PCR replicate from the sorted subsets contained about 200 ng DNA, which is about 30,000 T cell genomes. Using immunoSEQ multiplex PCR, the repertoire was profiled, and TCRdb retains in-frame clones only, with some absent. Among roughly 1,600,000 clones listed, approximately 98.5% were seen once. The CDR3 covers 15 residues. The receptor was isolated from a man aged 25 to 45 in good health. Input material: naive CD4+ T cells sorted from blood. As to subset: CD45RA+ positively selected. The chain has TRBV21-1 and TRBJ2-5; the table's D call of TRBD1 was not tested on the DNA. TRBV21-1 is given as a pseudogene. The CDR3 region is CASSKDRGSQETQYF. The CDR3 DNA is TGTGCCAGCAGCAAAGACAGGGGATCCCAAGAGACCCAGTACTTC.